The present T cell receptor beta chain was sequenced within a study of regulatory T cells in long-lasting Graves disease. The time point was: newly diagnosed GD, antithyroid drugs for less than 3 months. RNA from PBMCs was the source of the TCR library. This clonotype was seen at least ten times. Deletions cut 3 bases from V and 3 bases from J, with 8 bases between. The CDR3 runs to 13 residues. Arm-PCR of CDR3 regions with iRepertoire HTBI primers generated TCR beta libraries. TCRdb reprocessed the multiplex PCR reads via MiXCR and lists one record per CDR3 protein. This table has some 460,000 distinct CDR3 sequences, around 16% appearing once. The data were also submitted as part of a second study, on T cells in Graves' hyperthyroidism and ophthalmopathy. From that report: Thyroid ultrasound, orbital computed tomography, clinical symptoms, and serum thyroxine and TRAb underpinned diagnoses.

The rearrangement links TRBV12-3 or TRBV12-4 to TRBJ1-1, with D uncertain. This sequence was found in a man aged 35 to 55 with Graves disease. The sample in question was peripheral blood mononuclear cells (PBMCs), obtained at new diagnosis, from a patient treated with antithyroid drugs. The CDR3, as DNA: TGTGCCAGCAGTTTTGGCACCTACACTGAAGCTTTCTTT. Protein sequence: CASSFGTYTEAFF.